This TCR beta chain was sequenced in a study of blood T cells in healthy people across ages. PCR was performed a second time for 7 to 11 cycles using a sample-barcoded 5' primer and a J-beta primer mix. TCRdb called the 5' RACE reads again in MiXCR, with one record for every CDR3 protein. The table shows some 1.8 million distinct CDR3 sequences, with 35% to 50% occurring only once. This clonotype has only a few counts. The CDR3 totals 15 residues. Looked up from germline, CDR1 is ENHRY and CDR2 is SYGVKD. The V gene end was trimmed by 0 bases and the J gene end by 6 bases; junction bases not matched to a gene: 5.

The chain recombines TRBV10-3 with TRBJ1-2; 9 bases match TRBD1. The sample comprised blood. The receptor was isolated from a human donor in good health. CDR3 sequence reads: CAISESGGQGNGYTF. Here the CDR3 DNA reads TGTGCCATCAGTGAGTCGGGGGGACAGGGCAATGGCTACACCTTC.